This is a list of T cell receptor beta chains from one sample in a study of blood T cell repertoires in COVID-19. The method was immunoSEQ multiplex PCR; TCRdb's version includes in-frame clones alone and lacks a portion of them. The sample gives roughly 190,000 clones, 83% of which show up once; 5.5% to 7.5% is in the top ten. Input material: peripheral blood. The receptors derive from a woman aged 40 to 55 with acute or convalescent COVID-19. CDR3s include the opening cysteine and the closing phenylalanine or tryptophan. D genes are given only for firm matches. Clone size is not always given. Where it is, it says once, few, many or a class for expanded clones.

d_call: .
j_call: TRBJ1-1
clone_size: .
v_call: TRBV3-1/TRBV3-2
cdr3_aa: CASSQGAVTEAFF
cdr3_nt: TGTGCCAGCAGCCAGGGGGCGGTCACTGAAGCTTTCTTT

d_call: .
j_call: TRBJ2-7
clone_size: .
v_call: TRBV7-8
cdr3_aa: CASSLGVGLTYEQYF
cdr3_nt: TGTGCCAGCAGCTTAGGAGTGGGACTTACCTACGAGCAGTACTTC

d_call: .
j_call: TRBJ2-3
clone_size: once
v_call: TRBV19
cdr3_aa: CASSISGDTQYF
cdr3_nt: TGTGCCAGTAGTATCAGCGGAGATACGCAGTATTTT

d_call: .
j_call: TRBJ2-2
clone_size: .
v_call: TRBV10-1
cdr3_aa: CASRAGLANANTGELFF
cdr3_nt: TGCGCCAGCAGGGCGGGACTCGCCAACGCGAACACCGGGGAGCTGTTTTTT

d_call: .
j_call: TRBJ1-1
clone_size: .
v_call: TRBV7-3
cdr3_aa: CASSFGMNTEAFF
cdr3_nt: TGTGCCAGCAGCTTCGGTATGAACACTGAAGCTTTCTTT

d_call: .
j_call: TRBJ2-2
clone_size: .
v_call: TRBV3-1/TRBV3-2
cdr3_aa: CASARTLVGTRDTGELFF
cdr3_nt: TGTGCCAGCGCCCGCACCTTAGTAGGGACTCGCGACACCGGGGAGCTGTTTTTT

d_call: TRBD2
j_call: TRBJ2-2
clone_size: once
v_call: TRBV3-1/TRBV3-2
cdr3_aa: CASSRAGGHTGELFF
cdr3_nt: TGTGCCAGCAGCCGGGCGGGGGGCCACACCGGGGAGCTGTTTTTT

d_call: .
j_call: TRBJ2-5
clone_size: .
v_call: TRBV5-1
cdr3_aa: CASSNLVGQETQYF
cdr3_nt: TGCGCCAGCAGCAACCTCGTCGGGCAAGAGACCCAGTACTTC

d_call: TRBD1
j_call: TRBJ1-1
clone_size: .
v_call: TRBV29-1
cdr3_aa: CSVDDLGAGGKAFF
cdr3_nt: TGCAGCGTTGACGACCTTGGGGCAGGGGGAAAAGCTTTCTTT

d_call: TRBD2
j_call: TRBJ2-5
clone_size: .
v_call: TRBV12-3/TRBV12-4
cdr3_aa: CASTKLAEETQYF
cdr3_nt: TGTGCCAGCACCAAACTAGCGGAAGAGACCCAGTACTTC

d_call: TRBD1
j_call: TRBJ1-5
clone_size: .
v_call: TRBV4-1
cdr3_aa: CASSPRQGLNQPQHF
cdr3_nt: TGCGCCAGCTCTCCTAGACAGGGGCTCAATCAGCCCCAGCATTTT

d_call: TRBD2
j_call: TRBJ2-7
clone_size: .
v_call: TRBV28
cdr3_aa: CASSFPSGLAGDSYEQYF
cdr3_nt: TGTGCCAGCAGTTTCCCATCGGGACTAGCGGGGGACTCCTACGAGCAGTACTTC

d_call: TRBD2
j_call: TRBJ2-6
clone_size: .
v_call: TRBV9
cdr3_aa: CASSGLGTRLIAGISGANVLTF
cdr3_nt: TGTGCCAGCAGCGGCCTCGGGACAAGACTTATAGCGGGAATCTCTGGGGCCAACGTCCTGACTTTC

d_call: .
j_call: TRBJ1-2
clone_size: .
v_call: TRBV12-3/TRBV12-4
cdr3_aa: CASSYSVGYTF
cdr3_nt: TGTGCCAGCAGTTATAGTGTTGGCTACACCTTC

d_call: .
j_call: TRBJ2-3
clone_size: .
v_call: TRBV10-3
cdr3_aa: CAIRNEDFIADTQYF
cdr3_nt: TGTGCCATCCGGAACGAGGACTTCATTGCAGATACGCAGTATTTT

d_call: .
j_call: TRBJ2-1
clone_size: .
v_call: TRBV5-1
cdr3_aa: CASSFTDSFYNEQFF
cdr3_nt: TGCGCCAGCAGCTTCACGGACAGCTTCTACAATGAGCAGTTCTTC